The 12 T cell receptor beta chains listed next were all sequenced from one sample in a study of T cell responses to AZD1222 COVID-19 vaccine (dated by TCRdb to the early 2020s). The sample's time point, from its label and the paper: baseline before first vaccination. The library was made by the immunoSEQ multiplex PCR assay. TCRdb's version of the immuneACCESS table is confined to in-frame rearrangements and falls short of the full clone set. An unresolved V gene accounts for under half of the shortfall where checked; the remainder is of unknown origin. The sample contains 120,000 to 150,000 clones, 80% to 95% of them found a single time. Around 2.7% of the sample lies in the top ten. The material was peripheral blood, obtained on day 0 of AZD1222 vaccination. These receptors all come from an adult in good health.

The chain employs TRBV27 and TRBJ1-3; possibly TRBD1 for D (6 bases). The V end lost 6 bases, the J end lost 0 bases, and 12 bases lay between the germline ends. There are 15 residues in the CDR3. Germline CDR1 reads MNHEY; CDR2 reads SMNVEV (reference sequence). This CDR3 is CASSSDSYSGNTIYF. As DNA, the CDR3 is TGTGCCAGCAGCTCGGACAGTTACTCTGGAAACACCATATATTTT.

The chain joins TRBV21-1 to TRBJ1-2. TRBV21-1 is annotated as a pseudogene. CDR3 length: 15 residues. CDR3 sequence reads: CASSKLQGGNYGYTF. DNA for the CDR3: TGTGCCAGCAGCAAATTGCAGGGAGGGAACTATGGCTACACCTTC.

This clone was seen only once. DNA for the CDR3: TGCGCCAGCAGCACCGGCGGACTCGAAGCTTTCTTT. Translation gives CASSTGGLEAFF. The chain recombines TRBV5-1 with TRBJ1-1; no definite D call. CDR3 length equals 12 residues. CDR1 is SGHRS, CDR2 YFSETQ, per germline. The V and J ends lost 4 bases and 8 bases respectively, with 12 bases between them.

The V call is TRBV5-4, the J call TRBJ2-1, with 9 bases identical to TRBD2. Losses at the gene ends were 0 bases for V and 6 bases for J; bases not matched to a gene: 7. This CDR3 contains 16 residues. Germline lookup yields CDR1 SGHNT and CDR2 YYREEE (reference sequence). CDR3 sequence (DNA): TGTGCCAGCAGCTTGGCCGCGGGAGGGCCCTCCAATGAGCAGTTCTTC. Protein sequence: CASSLAAGGPSNEQFF.

This sequence joins TRBV10-3 and TRBJ1-3; D is ambiguous. V dropped 1 base and J dropped 0 bases, with 7 bases sitting between them. Germline-derived CDR1 and CDR2 are ENHRY and SYGVKD. This CDR3 region has 15 residues. CDR3 sequence reads: CAISEFVGSGNTIYF. CDR3 bases: TGTGCCATCAGTGAGTTCGTTGGCTCTGGAAACACCATATATTTT.

The J gene is TRBJ1-2, the V gene TRBV3-1 (or the pseudogene TRBV3-2), with unresolved D. CDR1 is LGHDT, CDR2 YNNKEL, per germline (reference sequence). The CDR3 runs to 15 residues. V lost 1 base, J lost 6 bases, and 15 bases lay in between. The DNA of the CDR3 is TGTGCCAGCAGCCAAGGGTGGGGTTTTAGAAATGGCTACACCTTC. Amino acids: CASSQGWGFRNGYTF.

This chain uses TRBV11-3 with TRBJ2-5, with TRBD1 identical over 7 bases. The CDR3 totals 15 residues. With V trimmed by 5 bases and J by 10 bases, 16 bases remained unmatched. CDR1 and CDR2 (germline): SGHNT, YENEEA. The CDR3 DNA sequence: TGTGCCAGCAGCCCGCTAGGCAGGGGGTATTCTGACCAGTACTTC. This sequence encodes CASSPLGRGYSDQYF.

This clone is a singleton in its sample. CDR3 bases: TGTGCCAGCAGTTACCACCAGGGGTTCGGAAACACCATATATTTT. Translating gives CASSYHQGFGNTIYF. V and J are TRBV6-6 and TRBJ1-3; TRBD1 is a possible D gene (6 bases). Trimming pared 2 bases from V and 4 bases from J, leaving 12 bases between. The CDR3 runs 15 residues. Germline CDR1 reads MNHNY; CDR2 reads SVGAGI (reference sequence).

Only a few counts were recorded for this clone. J is TRBJ2-7 and V is TRBV24-1; 8 bases map to TRBD2. V lost 2 bases to trimming and J lost 6 bases; unmatched junction nucleotides: 14. The germline V gene encodes CDR1 KGHDR and CDR2 SFDVKD. CDR3 length: 17 amino acids. The CDR3 region has the DNA TGTGCCACCAGTGATTCCGCCGGGGGGGGCCGAAAGGGCGAGCAGTACTTC. This encodes CATSDSAGGGRKGEQYF.

This chain joins TRBV7-6 and TRBJ1-3, with 7 positions matching TRBD1. There are 15 residues in the CDR3. CDR1 and CDR2 (germline): SGHVS, FNYEAQ. Unmatched junction bases numbered 8, after V lost 5 bases and J lost 4 bases. The CDR3 region is CASSPRQGIGNTIYF. CDR3 coding DNA: TGTGCCAGCAGCCCCCGACAGGGAATCGGAAACACCATATATTTT.

This chain connects TRBV29-1 to TRBJ2-2; TRBD2 matches 7 bases. This CDR3 comprises 13 residues. The V and J ends lost 4 bases and 4 bases, in that order; junction bases with no gene match: 3. Per germline, CDR1 SQVTM and CDR2 ANQGSEA. CDR3 sequence reads: CSVAGEGTGELFF. CDR3 DNA: TGCAGCGTTGCGGGGGAGGGCACCGGGGAGCTGTTTTTT.

The V and J genes are TRBV5-8 and TRBJ1-5; 8 bases are shared with TRBD1. Per germline, CDR1 SGHTS and CDR2 YDEGEE. V was pared by 1 base and J by 5 bases, with 8 bases of the junction left unmatched. CDR3 length: 16 residues. This chain's CDR3 is CASSLSLGQGYQPQHF. CDR3 DNA: TGTGCCAGCAGCTTGAGCTTAGGACAGGGATATCAGCCCCAGCATTTT.